This T cell receptor (beta chain) was profiled in a study of T cells in Graves' hyperthyroidism and ophthalmopathy (dated by TCRdb to between 2018 and 2020). Study-wide context: Peripheral blood was sampled at the time of initial diagnosis, prior to any treatment. Prospective prediction of ophthalmopathy was tested in an independent validation cohort consisting of under 20 hyperthyroidism patients and more than 15 patients who later progressed to ophthalmopathy. The 75 to 100 discovery patients were randomly split 7:3 into training and test sets. The paper describes TCR Vbeta CDR3 sequencing of 120 to 150 peripheral blood samples, made up of 43 ophthalmopathy patients, 70 to 75 hyperthyroidism patients and 17 progressor patients. After blood sampling, hyperthyroidism patients were treated with methimazole at a starting dose of 30 mg daily, and ophthalmopathy patients were treated with high-dose intravenous methylprednisolone. TCR V-J signatures able to tell the groups apart were searched for in a discovery cohort of about a hundred patients, of whom 43 had Graves' ophthalmopathy and roughly 59 had stable Graves' hyperthyroidism. The study also compared thyroid tissue and blood T-cell repertoires from about six Graves' hyperthyroidism patients.

In its sample, this clonotype was seen many times. This receptor's antigen is unknown. No qualities accompany the bases; no much larger clone lies one base away. What the work shows at the level of the full study, not this receptor alone: In validation, the model predicted progression to ophthalmopathy with approximately 71% sensitivity and over 72% specificity, a median of 6.5 months before onset. No statistical method was used to fix the sample size in advance, and group allocation was not hidden from the investigators. In cross-validation, a model built on a 13 V-J signature told ophthalmopathy apart from stable hyperthyroidism with under 90% sensitivity and roughly 82% specificity, and in testing the same model reached 80%/75%. Most expanded thyroid clonotypes (frequency above 0.001) were also found in blood, which suggests that blood repertoires may mirror thyroid immune responses.

The TCR beta CDR3 regions were amplified from the RNA transcripts. The TCR CDR3 was subjected to a first round of RT-PCR using the HTBI primer set and the Qiagen OneStep RT-PCR kit. The libraries were constructed in a second round of multiplex PCR and then size-selected and purified. Paired-end sequencing of the libraries was performed with 100 bp reads on an Illumina HiSeq2000. Regarding the original processing steps: SOAPnuke was used to process the raw data, removing reads that contained adapters or uncalled bases, had a mean Phred below 15, or lacked an exact match to the constant primer or identifier. High-quality paired reads were merged with COPE v1.2.5, and unique nucleotide sequences were defined as clonotypes. MiTCR v1.1 was used to align the clonotypes against IMGT TRBV, TRBD and TRBJ reference segments. Analysis was restricted to V-J combinations with a frequency above 0.0001, which covered 99% to 99.2% of repertoires. A TCS score was defined as the ratio between F50 (clonal expansion) and ExV (chaos), using BLOSUM62-based TCRdist between CDR3 peptides within each V-J. Welch's t-statistics and random forest reduced fewer than 600 V-J features to 10 to 15, which were used in a naive Bayes classifier (R e1071). Using fastp trimming at Q25 and MiXCR clonotype assembly, TCRdb reanalyzed the public sequencing data and kept in-frame beta chains. All rows with the same CDR3 protein become a single entry with the most common DNA and genes. For this entry, the V and J calls and clone size follow TCRdb and not the study's own pipeline. This sample has 200,000 to 250,000 distinct CDR3 sequences in its table, and approximately 17% of those were observed once. The leading ten clones occupy around 50% of the sample.

A patient counted as having stable Graves' hyperthyroidism if no progression to ophthalmopathy occurred over 18 months of follow-up. Hyperthyroidism patients were newly diagnosed, had a disease duration of under 2 months, and were aged 18 to 65 years. The study excluded patients with uncontrolled infections, other autoimmune diseases, pregnancy or lactation. Clinical symptoms, serum thyroxine and TRAb, thyroid ultrasound, and orbital computed tomography formed the basis for the diagnoses. PBMCs were isolated from 7.5 to 10 ml of fresh peripheral blood by Ficoll-Paque density gradient centrifugation. Trizol reagent was used to extract total RNA, and RNA quality was then checked on an Agilent 2100 Bioanalyzer. Including the terminal cysteine and phenylalanine, the CDR3 comprises 17 residues. The retained sequence is limited to the CDR3, 51 bases, with the frame set at the first base. The germline V end is reduced by 2 bases and the J end by 4 bases; junction bases left unmatched: 7. The germline V gene sets CDR1 to MNHEY and CDR2 to SVGEGT.

The receptor comes from a man aged 50-60 years with Graves' hyperthyroidism. This sequence uses TRBV6-2 or TRBV6-3 and TRBJ2-3, and 12 junctional nucleotides match TRBD2. The sample was blood. The nucleotide sequence is TGTGCCAGCAGTTACACGACTAGCGGGAGTCGGGCAGATACGCAGTATTTT. Protein translation: CASSYTTSGSRADTQYF.